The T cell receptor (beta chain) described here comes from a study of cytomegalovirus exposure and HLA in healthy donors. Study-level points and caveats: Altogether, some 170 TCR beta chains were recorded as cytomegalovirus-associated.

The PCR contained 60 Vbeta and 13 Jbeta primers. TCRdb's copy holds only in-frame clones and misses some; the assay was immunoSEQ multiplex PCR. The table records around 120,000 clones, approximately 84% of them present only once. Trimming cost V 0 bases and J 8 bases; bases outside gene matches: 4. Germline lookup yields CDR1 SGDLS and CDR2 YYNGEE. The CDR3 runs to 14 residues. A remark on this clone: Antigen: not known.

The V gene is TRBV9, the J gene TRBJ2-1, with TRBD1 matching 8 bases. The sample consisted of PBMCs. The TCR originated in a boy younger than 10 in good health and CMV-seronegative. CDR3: CASSVAGGADEQFF. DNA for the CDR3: TGTGCCAGCAGCGTAGCAGGGGGCGCGGATGAGCAGTTCTTC.